The sample holds one count of the clone carrying this TCR beta chain. The antigen is not known. Germline lookup yields CDR1 SQVTM and CDR2 ANQGSEA. Trimming removed 3 bases from V and 4 bases from J, with 9 bases in between. This CDR3 has 12 amino acids. Clones were sequenced by immunoSEQ multiplex PCR, and TCRdb holds only the in-frame ones, with some missing. The table includes about 130,000 clones, approximately 92% detected once. The data derive from a study of cytomegalovirus exposure and HLA in healthy donors. Study-level points and caveats: In vitro checks showed that three CMV-associated chains really do target CMV antigens. Most TCR sequences proved rare, with some public TCRs found in many donors. Altogether, 160 or so TCR beta chains were recorded as cytomegalovirus-associated.

The specimen was PBMCs. The clonotype comes from a woman under 30 in good health and CMV-seropositive. The chain is built from TRBV29-1 and TRBJ1-2; D gene unclear. CDR3: CSVEEGIYGYTF. In nucleotides, the CDR3 is TGCAGCGTTGAGGAGGGAATCTATGGCTACACCTTC. Filled out from reference TRBV29-1 and TRBJ1-2, the complete variable domain reads SAVISQKPSRDICQRGTSLTIQCQVDSQVTMMFWYRQQPGQSLTLIATANQGSEATYESGFVIDKFPISRPNLTFSTLTVSNMSPEDSSIYLCSVEEGIYGYTFGSGTRLTVV.